A single sample gave rise to the 5 T cell receptor beta chains below, sequenced in a study of T cells in Graves' hyperthyroidism and ophthalmopathy. It was RNA transcripts that yielded the amplified TCR beta CDR3 regions. The TCR CDR3 first-round RT-PCR relied on the HTBI primer set. TCRdb reprocessed the multiplex PCR reads via MiXCR and lists one record per CDR3 protein. The sample includes 500,000 to 800,000 distinct CDR3 sequences, about 14% of them seen just once. Input material: blood. Receptors were obtained from a woman in her 50s with Graves' ophthalmopathy.

The chain combines TRBV7-3 with TRBJ2-1, with TRBD2 matching over 12 bases. Germline V gene lookup returns CDR1 SGHTA and CDR2 FQGTGA. The CDR3 has 16 residues. The V and J ends lost 5 bases and 7 bases, in that order; junction bases with no gene match: 9. The DNA for the CDR3 is TGTGCCAGCAGCCACAGTGCTAGCGGGAGGGTAAATGAGCAGTTCTTC. Translated, it gives CASSHSASGRVNEQFF.

This clonotype was detected ten times or more. The chain links TRBV30 to TRBJ2-1, with D perhaps matching TRBD2 (6 bases). The CDR3 consists of 15 residues. V lost 1 base and J lost 6, with 16 bases in between. Germline V gene sequence: CDR1 GTSNPN, CDR2 SVGIG (reference sequence). As DNA, the CDR3 is TGTGCCTGGAGTGACCCCGCTAGCGCAGGCAATGAGCAGTTCTTC. It translates to CAWSDPASAGNEQFF.

This clonotype came up a few times. The J gene is TRBJ2-1, the V gene TRBV7-9, with 9 bases that match TRBD2. CDR1 and CDR2 from the germline V gene are SEHNR and FQNEAQ (reference sequence). J gave up 6 bases and V 1 base, and 4 bases lay outside the gene matches. CDR3 size: 15 residues. This CDR3 reads CASSLVLAGFNEQFF. CDR3 bases: TGTGCCAGCAGCTTAGTGCTAGCGGGGTTCAATGAGCAGTTCTTC.

The rearrangement joins TRBV27 to TRBJ2-7, with D possibly being TRBD2 (6 bases). Trimming cost V 3 bases and J 3 bases, with 15 bases left between them. CDR1 is MNHEY, CDR2 SMNVEV, per germline (reference sequence). This CDR3 has 15 residues. CDR3 loop: CASSFVRGNYYEQYF. CDR3 nucleotides: TGTGCCAGCAGTTTTGTTCGGGGGAATTACTACGAGCAGTACTTC.

In DNA, the CDR3 is TGTGCCAGTAGTATGTTTGGGACTAGCGGGGGACTCTACGAGCAGTACTTC. Translated, it gives CASSMFGTSGGLYEQYF. The chain recombines TRBV19 with TRBJ2-7, with TRBD2 matching over 14 bases. The CDR3 covers 17 residues. Germline V CDR1 and CDR2: LNHDA, SQIVND (reference sequence). Trimming at V came to 3 bases and at J to 3 bases, leaving 7 bases not matched to a gene.